This T cell receptor beta chain originates from a study of CD8+CD57+ T cells in acquired aplastic anemia. Patients sequenced had flow cytometry evidence of CD8+CD57+ cell expansion. Every patient presented with severe acquired aplastic anemia. Profiling that covered TCR beta VDJ and CDR3 relied on genomic DNA as its template. From the reads, TCRdb called clonotypes with MiXCR, one entry per CDR3 protein. Of around 120,000 distinct CDR3 sequences detected, about 43% appear once; the ten largest clones hold roughly 3%. Germline loops: CDR1 SGHVS, CDR2 FQNEAQ. This CDR3 has 14 amino acids. The ends were cut back, 5 bases at V and 1 base at J, with 9 bases in the middle.

The sample was sorted CD4+, CD8+, or CD8+CD57+ T cells (not recorded which) from PBMCs. V and J are TRBV7-8 and TRBJ1-3; D remains unclear. This TCR derives from a human donor with aplastic anemia. The CDR3 DNA reads TGTGCCAGCAGCCCTAGAGAGTCTGGAAACACCATATATTTT. This codes for CASSPRESGNTIYF.